Given below is one TCR beta chain in context. Its matching antigen is unknown. This sample was included in a study of radiation and T cells in renal cell carcinoma. Study context: Nephrectomy followed 15 Gy stereotactic body radiation by 4 weeks. General observations from the study: From baseline, blood top tumor clonotypes peaked at 2 weeks post-radiation.

The CDR3 is 13 residues long. From germline, CDR1 is SNHLY and CDR2 FYNNEI. With 5 bases clipped from V and 5 bases from J, the junction kept 4 bases outside the gene matches. Using immunoSEQ multiplex PCR, the repertoire was profiled, and TCRdb retains in-frame clones only, with some absent. The data show 120,000 or so clones, 81% seen once. Time point defined: blood 2 weeks post-SBRT. The treatment here: 15 Gy SBRT to primary tumor, nephrectomy 4 weeks later. After SBRT, blood was collected at 2 and 4 weeks, plus baseline. Clear cell pathology was present in this patient's renal cell carcinoma. The specimen comprised blood, sampled from a patient whose treatment included radiotherapy and nephrectomy. This receptor was taken from a woman aged 55-70 years with renal cell carcinoma. The V call is TRBV2, the J call TRBJ1-1; 8 nucleotides align to TRBD1. In nucleotides, the CDR3 is TGTGCCAGCAGTTTGGACAGGGTTACTGAAGCTTTCTTT. The encoded protein is CASSLDRVTEAFF.